This TCR beta chain came from a study of T cell responses to AZD1222 COVID-19 vaccine. CDR1 is LNHDA, CDR2 SQIVND, per germline (reference sequence). The CDR3 runs to 17 residues. With 7 bases removed from V and 0 bases from J, the gap between germline ends came to 19 bases. Worth noting for this clone: Its antigen is still unknown.

Method: immunoSEQ multiplex PCR; TCRdb's copy keeps in-frame clones and lacks some. The repertoire holds 150,000 to 200,000 clones, 75% to 90% seen once, with 6.9% in the top ten. Study findings and constraints: All repertoire sampling was performed exclusively after the peak T cell response.

The sequence was collected from an adult in good health. The sample consisted of peripheral blood, taken on day 0 of AZD1222 vaccination. The chain employs TRBV19 and TRBJ1-5, with a tentative D call TRBD1 (5 bases). This chain's CDR3 is CASTHFLDSYSNQPQHF. DNA of the CDR3: TGTGCCAGTACTCATTTTCTCGACAGTTATAGCAATCAGCCCCAGCATTTT.